These 9 T cell receptor beta chains originate from one sample sequenced in a study of blood T cell repertoires in COVID-19 (dated by TCRdb to about 2020). Receptor libraries were prepared by the immunoSEQ multiplex PCR assay. Not all clones reach the TCRdb copy of this immuneACCESS table, which keeps in-frame sequences only. Checked studies attribute under half of the gap to unresolved V genes and leave the rest unexplained. For this sample the table gives roughly 330,000 clones, of which 80% to 90% were detected only once. Around 5% of the sample rests with the top ten. Source material: PBMCs or T cells enriched from blood (not recorded which). The source is a man aged 30 to 45 who had recovered from COVID-19.

The chain couples TRBV5-5 to TRBJ1-3; no clear D gene. Germline V CDR1 and CDR2: SGHKS, YYEKEE (reference sequence). The CDR3 has 16 residues. Between the trimmed V and J ends, which lost 0 bases and 2 bases, there was a span of 12 bases. The CDR3 coding sequence is TGTGCCAGCAGCTTGGACGGGTCGCCCGCTGGAAACACCATATATTTT. It translates to CASSLDGSPAGNTIYF.

This chain connects TRBV29-1 to TRBJ2-1; 8 bases map to TRBD2. Germline CDR1 and CDR2: SQVTM and ANQGSEA. Trimming took 1 base from V and 0 from J; bases not matched to a gene: 2. The CDR3 spans 15 residues. CDR3 region: CSVEGRGDSYNEQFF. In nucleotides, the CDR3 is TGCAGCGTTGAAGGGCGGGGGGACTCCTACAATGAGCAGTTCTTC.

The J gene is TRBJ1-2, the V gene TRBV24-1; TRBD1 matches 11 bases. Losses at the gene ends were 6 bases for V and 11 bases for J; bases not matched to a gene: 10. The germline V gene encodes CDR1 KGHDR and CDR2 SFDVKD. The CDR3 runs to 14 residues. The CDR3 sequence: CATSNTGTGGHYTF. Written as DNA, the CDR3 is TGTGCCACCAGTAATACCGGGACAGGGGGTCATTACACCTTC.

The chain employs TRBV12-5 and TRBJ1-2, with 7 bases identical to TRBD1. Per the germline V gene, CDR1 is LGHNT and CDR2 is FRNRAP. The J segment lost 8 bases and the V segment lost 6 bases, leaving 15 bases of the junction unmatched. The CDR3 has 15 residues. This CDR3 is CASGPDLTGSQGYTF. The DNA for the CDR3 is TGTGCTAGTGGCCCAGACTTGACAGGGTCTCAGGGCTACACCTTC.

V and J are TRBV7-6 and TRBJ2-3; D is unclear. Per the germline V gene, CDR1 is SGHVS and CDR2 is FNYEAQ. The CDR3 totals 15 residues. V dropped 2 bases and J dropped 0 bases, with 9 bases sitting between them. CDR3 protein: CASSLSVTSTDTQYF. The CDR3 nucleotides read TGTGCCAGCAGCTTAAGCGTCACTAGCACAGATACGCAGTATTTT.

CDR3 coding DNA: TGTGCCAGCTCACCAGTGCCAGTCTCTGGAAACACCATATATTTT. Translation: CASSPVPVSGNTIYF. J is TRBJ1-3 and V is TRBV18, with D unresolved. Deletions cut 2 bases from V and 0 bases from J, with 8 bases between. Per germline, CDR1 KGHSH and CDR2 LQKENI. The CDR3 contains 15 residues.

This chain links TRBV12-3 or TRBV12-4 with TRBJ2-1, with D maybe TRBD1 (5 bases). The CDR3 is made up of 12 amino acids. Trimming pared 6 bases from V and 9 bases from J, leaving 12 bases between. CDR3 loop: CASRLQGIEQFF. The CDR3, as DNA: TGTGCCAGCAGATTGCAGGGTATTGAGCAGTTCTTC.

The chain is built from TRBV6-5 and TRBJ1-1; 7 positions agree with TRBD1. CDR3 size: 15 residues. Losses at the gene ends were 2 bases for V and 5 bases for J; bases not matched to a gene: 8. Looked up from germline, CDR1 is MNHEY and CDR2 is SVGAGI. The CDR3 DNA is TGTGCCAGCAGTTACACCCCAGGGGGAGGAACTGAAGCTTTCTTT. Translating it yields CASSYTPGGGTEAFF.

Here the CDR3 reads CASTTRAGGIGETQYF. CDR3 DNA sequence: TGTGCCAGCACCACGAGGGCAGGGGGTATCGGGGAGACCCAGTACTTC. The V gene is TRBV11-1, the J gene TRBJ2-5; 7 positions match TRBD1. CDR3 length: 16 residues. Germline trimming cut 7 bases from V and 5 bases from J; bases unmatched to any gene: 16. Germline values: CDR1 SGHAT, CDR2 FQDESV (reference sequence).